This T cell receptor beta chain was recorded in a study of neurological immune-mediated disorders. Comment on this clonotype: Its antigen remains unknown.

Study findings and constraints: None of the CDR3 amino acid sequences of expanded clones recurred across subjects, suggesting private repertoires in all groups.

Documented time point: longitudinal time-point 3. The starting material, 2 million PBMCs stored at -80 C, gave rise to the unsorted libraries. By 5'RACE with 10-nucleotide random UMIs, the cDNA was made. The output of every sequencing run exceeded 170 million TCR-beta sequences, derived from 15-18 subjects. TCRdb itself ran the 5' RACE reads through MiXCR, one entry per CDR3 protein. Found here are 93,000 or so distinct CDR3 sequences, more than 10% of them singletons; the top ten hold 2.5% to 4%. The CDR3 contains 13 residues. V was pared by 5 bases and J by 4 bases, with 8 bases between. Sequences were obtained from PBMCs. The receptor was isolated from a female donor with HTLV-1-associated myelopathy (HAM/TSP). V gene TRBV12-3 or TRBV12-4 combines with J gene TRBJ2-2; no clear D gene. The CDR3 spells CASSPHITGELFF. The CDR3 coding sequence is TGTGCCAGCAGTCCCCACATCACCGGGGAGCTGTTTTTT.